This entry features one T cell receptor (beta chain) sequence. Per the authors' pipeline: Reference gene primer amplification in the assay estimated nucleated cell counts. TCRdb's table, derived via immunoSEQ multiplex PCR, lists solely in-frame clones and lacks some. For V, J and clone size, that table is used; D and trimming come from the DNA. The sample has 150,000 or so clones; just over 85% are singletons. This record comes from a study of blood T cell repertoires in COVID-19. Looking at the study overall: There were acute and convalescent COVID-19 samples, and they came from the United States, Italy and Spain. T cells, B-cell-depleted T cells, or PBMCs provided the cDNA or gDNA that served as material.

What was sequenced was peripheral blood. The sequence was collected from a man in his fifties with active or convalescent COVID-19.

The CDR3 loop is CASSQTSVGTDTQYF. The CDR3 region has the DNA TGTGCCAGCAGCCAAACTAGCGTTGGGACAGATACGCAGTATTTT. V and J are TRBV3-1 (or the pseudogene TRBV3-2) and TRBJ2-3, with 7 nucleotides matching TRBD2. V lost 2 bases, J lost 3 bases, and 5 bases stayed unmatched. Germline assignment: CDR1 LGHDT and CDR2 YNNKEL (reference sequence). There are 15 residues in the CDR3.